Below are 24 T cell receptor beta chains sequenced from a single sample in a study of T cells after yellow fever vaccination. TCRdb itself ran the 5' RACE reads through MiXCR, one entry per CDR3 protein. The repertoire consists of 200,000 or so distinct CDR3 sequences, with over 6.5% occurring once and the leading ten covering 0.8% to 1.2%. Specimen: CD4+ T cells sorted from PBMCs, collected on the day of the yellow fever booster vaccination. The receptors stem from a man aged 25-45 years who received the YFV17D yellow fever vaccine.

The chain uses TRBV12-3 or TRBV12-4 and TRBJ1-1; D gene ambiguous. V dropped 7 bases and J dropped 6 bases, with 15 bases sitting between them. The CDR3 is 13 amino acids. In nucleotides, the CDR3 is TGTGCCAGCATGGACCCACCTCCCCCTGAAGCTTTCTTT. Translating gives CASMDPPPPEAFF.

This clonotype was counted only a few times. This chain uses TRBV30 with TRBJ2-1; possibly TRBD2 for D (6 bases). CDR1 GTSNPN and CDR2 SVGIG come from the germline V gene (reference sequence). The CDR3 runs 16 residues. In DNA, the CDR3 is TGTGCTTGTGAAAAAACGGACGGGAGCTCCTACAATGAGCAGTTCTTC. Translated: CACEKTDGSSYNEQFF.

This clonotype turned up a few times. This rearrangement joins TRBV29-1 to TRBJ2-3; the match to TRBD1 covers 10 bases. J lost 5 bases, V lost 7 bases, and 3 bases had no gene match. This CDR3 is built from 12 residues. Germline CDR1 reads SQVTM; CDR2 reads ANQGSEA. The DNA for the CDR3 is TGCAGCGCGAGGACAGGGGGAGATACGCAGTATTTT. This gives the protein CSARTGGDTQYF.

This clonotype showed up many times. The chain carries TRBV5-1 and TRBJ2-1; 10 bases line up with TRBD1. CDR3 length equals 16 residues. CDR1 is SGHRS, CDR2 YFSETQ, per germline. V shed 3 bases, J shed 12 bases, and the junction held 15 bases outside the gene matches. Here the CDR3 reads CASSSGTGAAGGAQFF. As DNA, the CDR3 is TGCGCCAGCAGCTCCGGGACAGGGGCCGCAGGGGGGGCGCAGTTCTTC.

This clonotype was picked up many times. The V gene is TRBV18, the J gene TRBJ2-7; D gene unclear. The germline V gene has CDR1 KGHSH and CDR2 LQKENI. The CDR3 has 14 residues. Deletions cut 3 bases from V and 2 bases from J, with 11 bases between. CDR3 DNA sequence: TGTGCCAGCTCACCCCGGACGGATACCTACGAGCAGTACTTC. It is translated as CASSPRTDTYEQYF.

This clonotype was detected ten times or more. The chain is built from TRBV7-2 and TRBJ2-1; D is perhaps TRBD1 (5 bases). V lost 1 base to trimming and J lost 3 bases, with 7 bases between them. Germline loops: CDR1 SGHTA, CDR2 FQGNSA. This CDR3 region has 14 residues. Here the CDR3 reads CASSLEGFYNEQFF. CDR3 nucleotides: TGTGCCAGCAGCTTAGAGGGGTTCTACAATGAGCAGTTCTTC.

This clonotype was seen many times. The junction departs from the called germline gene at one end, perhaps through a read error. This chain uses TRBV20-1 with TRBJ2-1; TRBD2 agrees at 7 bases. Germline loops: CDR1 DFQATT, CDR2 SNEGSKA (reference sequence). The CDR3 covers 12 residues. This chain's CDR3 is CSARAGTNEQFF. Written as DNA, the CDR3 is TGCAGTGCAAGAGCGGGGACCAATGAGCAGTTCTTC.

The rearrangement uses TRBV12-3 or TRBV12-4 and TRBJ2-7; D may be TRBD1 (5 bases). The CDR3 is 15 amino acids. The V end lost 7 bases, the J end lost 4 bases, and 20 bases lay between the germline ends. In nucleotides, the CDR3 is TGTGCCAGCACCCCAGGCCGTGGGCCAGGGTACGAGCAGTACTTC. Amino acids: CASTPGRGPGYEQYF.

This clonotype has a count of ten or more. This chain joins TRBV11-1 and TRBJ2-1; the D gene is possibly TRBD2 (7 bases). There are 18 residues in the CDR3. V lost 3 bases to trimming and J lost 1 base, with 19 bases between them. Germline CDR1 reads SGHAT; CDR2 reads FQDESV (reference sequence). CDR3 residues: CASSFLGGRERSYNEQFF. The CDR3 DNA follows: TGTGCCAGCAGCTTCCTCGGGGGGCGAGAGAGGTCCTACAATGAGCAGTTCTTC.

This clonotype was picked up a small number of times. V gene TRBV20-1 combines with J gene TRBJ1-5; tentative D call: TRBD1 (5 bases). V dropped 7 bases and J dropped 2 bases, with 12 bases sitting between them. This CDR3 has 13 amino acids. CDR1 and CDR2 from the germline V gene are DFQATT and SNEGSKA (reference sequence). CDR3 coding DNA: TGCAGTGTCAGGGAGGACGGCAATCAGCCCCAGCATTTT. Translating gives CSVREDGNQPQHF.

This clonotype was seen a few times. The V gene is TRBV10-3, the J gene TRBJ2-3; TRBD2 agrees at 8 bases. With V trimmed by 5 bases and J by 9 bases, 13 bases remained unmatched. The CDR3 extends over 15 amino acids. Germline V gives CDR1 ENHRY, CDR2 SYGVKD. The CDR3 loop is CAISTPGPGGVTQYF. CDR3 sequence (DNA): TGTGCCATCAGTACCCCGGGACCGGGAGGGGTCACGCAGTATTTT.

The chain carries TRBV23-1 and TRBJ1-5, with 7 nucleotides matching TRBD1. TRBV23-1 is reported as an ORF; its role is uncertain. The CDR3 sequence is 15 residues long. The J segment lost 4 bases and the V segment lost 5 bases, leaving 8 bases of the junction unmatched. The CDR3 DNA reads as TGCGCCAGCAGTGGGGGGACAGCTTGGAATCAGCCCCAGCATTTT. It translates to CASSGGTAWNQPQHF.

In this sample, this clonotype turned up a few times. The chain is built from TRBV5-1 and TRBJ2-7, with a weak D call TRBD1 (5 bases). This CDR3 contains 13 residues. Germline CDR1 reads SGHRS; CDR2 reads YFSETQ. Trimming shortened V by 3 bases and J by 4 bases, and 11 bases separated the two germline ends. The CDR3 sequence is CASSSQTGYEQYF. DNA of the CDR3: TGCGCCAGCAGCTCACAAACAGGATACGAGCAGTACTTC.

The CDR3 here is CASSLFHDGRNNEKLFF. CDR3 bases: TGTGCCAGCAGCTTATTTCATGACGGACGTAATAATGAAAAACTGTTTTTT. The chain employs TRBV7-6 and TRBJ1-4; no reliable D call. The CDR3 has 17 residues. The germline V and J ends were trimmed by 2 bases and 4 bases, with 17 bases remaining between them. Germline-derived CDR1 and CDR2 are SGHVS and FNYEAQ.

The chain employs TRBV20-1 and TRBJ1-4; D is undetermined. CDR3 size: 12 residues. V was cut by 6 bases and J by 3 bases, with 8 bases left in between. Germline V gene lookup returns CDR1 DFQATT and CDR2 SNEGSKA (reference sequence). The CDR3 DNA sequence: TGCAGTGCCATTGGTTCTAATGAAAAACTGTTTTTT. Its translation is CSAIGSNEKLFF.

The genes are TRBV3-1 and TRBJ2-2, with D maybe TRBD1 (6 bases). Trimming pared 3 bases from V and 5 bases from J, leaving 10 bases between. Germline CDR1 and CDR2: LGHDT and YNNKEL (reference sequence). CDR3 length: 14 amino acids. The chain's CDR3 is CASSQDSPTGELFF. CDR3 DNA: TGTGCCAGCAGCCAGGACAGTCCTACCGGGGAGCTGTTTTTT. Based on the CDR3 plus reference TRBV3-1 and TRBJ2-2, the full variable domain is DTAVSQTPKYLVTQMGNDKSIKCEQNLGHDTMYWYKQDSKKFLKIMFSYNNKELIINETVPNRFSPKSPDKAHLNLHINSLELGDSAVYFCASSQDSPTGELFFGEGSRLTVL.

This chain connects TRBV7-9 to TRBJ2-2; no clear D gene. Looked up from germline, CDR1 is SEHNR and CDR2 is FQNEAQ (reference sequence). The CDR3 covers 15 residues. The germline V and J ends were trimmed by 3 bases and 5 bases, with 13 bases remaining between them. CDR3 nucleotide sequence: TGTGCCAGCAGCTTCTATGGCAGTCATACCGGGGAGCTGTTTTTT. It translates to CASSFYGSHTGELFF.

The rearrangement links TRBV7-3 to TRBJ2-2; TRBD1 aligns across 7 bases. The CDR3 spans 16 residues. V shed 3 bases and J 2 bases; nucleotides not matched to a gene: 6. Germline V gene sequence: CDR1 SGHTA, CDR2 FQGTGA. CDR3 sequence: CASSLYPGGNTGELFF. CDR3 sequence (DNA): TGTGCCAGCAGCTTGTATCCAGGGGGAAACACCGGGGAGCTGTTTTTT.

This chain uses TRBV24-1 with TRBJ2-1; D gene unclear. Germline CDR1 reads KGHDR; CDR2 reads SFDVKD. V was pared by 4 bases and J by 7 bases, with 4 bases between. This CDR3 is 11 amino acids long. DNA for the CDR3: TGTGCCACCAGTGACCCTAATGAGCAGTTCTTC. Amino acid sequence: CATSDPNEQFF.

Comments on this clonotype: This may arise from a read error, as a much more abundant clone is one base away. The genes are TRBV6-2 or TRBV6-3 and TRBJ2-7; 8 nucleotides agree with TRBD2. The CDR3 is made up of 15 amino acids. Germline V gives CDR1 MNHEY, CDR2 SVGEGT. V lost 8 bases and J lost 2; bases outside the gene matches: 11. CDR3 bases: TGTGCCAGCCAACAGACTCGAGCGGGAGCCTACGAGCAGTACTTC. Translated, it gives CASQQTRAGAYEQYF.

This clonotype came up many times. The chain couples TRBV7-2 to TRBJ2-7; D is unresolved. Germline lookup yields CDR1 SGHTA and CDR2 FQGNSA. V lost 1 base and J 1 base, leaving 11 bases between the germline ends. The CDR3 consists of 15 residues. This CDR3 is CASSLVVAESYEQYF. CDR3 nucleotides: TGTGCCAGCAGCTTAGTGGTGGCGGAGTCCTACGAGCAGTACTTC.

The chain employs TRBV5-6 and TRBJ1-5, with D maybe TRBD1 (5 bases). Germline CDR1 SGHDT, CDR2 YYEEEE. The CDR3 totals 16 residues. Deletions cut 0 bases from V and 6 bases from J, with 16 bases between. The CDR3, as DNA: TGTGCCAGCAGCTTGGCAGGGAATTCCCTCAGTCAGCCCCAGCATTTT. This translates into CASSLAGNSLSQPQHF.

At least ten counts were recorded for this clonotype. This sequence joins TRBV27 and TRBJ2-7; D ambiguous. The ends were cut back, 2 bases at V and 6 bases at J, with 23 bases in the middle. Germline CDR1 is MNHEY and CDR2 is SMNVEV (reference sequence). The CDR3 has 17 residues. CDR3 residues: CASSLDPTGSSPSEQYF. The CDR3 DNA reads as TGTGCCAGCAGTTTAGACCCGACTGGAAGTAGTCCCTCCGAGCAGTACTTC.

The chain recombines TRBV4-1 with TRBJ2-1; TRBD1 matches at 9 bases. The J segment lost 6 bases and the V segment lost 3 bases, leaving 3 bases of the junction unmatched. The germline CDR1 and CDR2 sequences are MGHRA and YSYEKL. The CDR3 sequence is 14 residues long. The CDR3 DNA reads TGCGCCAGCAGCCACCGGGACAGGGCCAATGAGCAGTTCTTC. Residues: CASSHRDRANEQFF.